The entry that follows covers one TCR beta chain sequence. Trimming cost V 5 bases and J 4 bases, with 13 bases left between them. CDR1 is SGHRS and CDR2 is YFSETQ in the germline V gene. The CDR3 runs 15 residues. Data came from immunoSEQ multiplex PCR; TCRdb stores just in-frame clones and leaves some out. Among about 73,000 clones, 75% to 85% were seen once, and the ten largest hold 5% to 6.5%. This entry comes from a study of blood T cell repertoires in COVID-19. At the level of the study: Acute and convalescent COVID-19 specimens originated in the United States, Italy and Spain.

The V call is TRBV5-1, the J call TRBJ2-6; tentatively, D is TRBD2 (6 bases). The receptor's source is a woman aged 60-70 years with acute or convalescent COVID-19. Sequencing input: peripheral blood. CDR3 loop: CASRSGDLGANVLTF. CDR3 nucleotide sequence: TGCGCCAGCAGATCGGGGGACTTAGGGGCCAACGTCCTGACTTTC.